This T cell receptor beta chain was profiled in a study of T cell repertoires in cytomegalovirus infection. TCRdb ran MiXCR on the reads and lists one entry per CDR3 protein. Of about a million distinct CDR3 sequences detected, under 40% appear once; the ten largest clones hold 10% to 15%. Concerning this clonotype: No antigen is known for it. Just one base apart from a much larger clone, this may be a read error.

This CDR3 has 15 residues. V shed 5 bases and J 6 bases; nucleotides not matched to a gene: 8. Germline CDR1 is SGHTA and CDR2 is FQGNSA. The input for sequencing was cultured CD8+ T cells from PBMCs, taken from culture after CMV antigen stimulation. The origin of this receptor is a human donor in good health (CMV status not recorded). Some clones in this sample may be carry-over from other donors' samples. This chain uses TRBV7-2 with TRBJ2-1; TRBD2 agrees at 9 bases. Here the CDR3 reads CASSHSGGGFNEQFF. The CDR3, as DNA: TGTGCCAGCAGCCATAGCGGGGGAGGATTCAATGAGCAGTTCTTC. Full variable domain (rest looked up from reference TRBV7-2 and TRBJ2-1): GAGVSQSPSNKVTEKGKDVELRCDPISGHTALYWYRQSLGQGLEFLIYFQGNSAPDKSGLPSDRFSAERTGGSVSTLTIQRTQQEDSAVYLCASSHSGGGFNEQFFGPGTRLTVL.